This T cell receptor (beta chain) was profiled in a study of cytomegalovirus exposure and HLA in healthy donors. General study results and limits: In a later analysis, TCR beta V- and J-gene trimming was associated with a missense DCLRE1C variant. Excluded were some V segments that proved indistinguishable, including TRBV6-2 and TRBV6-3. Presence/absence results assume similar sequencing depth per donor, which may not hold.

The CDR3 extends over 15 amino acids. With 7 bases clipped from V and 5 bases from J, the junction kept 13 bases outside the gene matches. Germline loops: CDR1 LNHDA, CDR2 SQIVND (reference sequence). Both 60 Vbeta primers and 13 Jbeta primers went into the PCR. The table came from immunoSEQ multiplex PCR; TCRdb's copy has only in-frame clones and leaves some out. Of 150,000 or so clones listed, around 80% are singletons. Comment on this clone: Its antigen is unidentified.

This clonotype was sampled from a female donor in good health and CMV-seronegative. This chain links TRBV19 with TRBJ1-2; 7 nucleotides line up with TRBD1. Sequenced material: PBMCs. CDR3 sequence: CASIPGAGGVYGYTF. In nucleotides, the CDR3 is TGTGCCAGTATCCCGGGGGCAGGGGGTGTTTATGGCTACACCTTC. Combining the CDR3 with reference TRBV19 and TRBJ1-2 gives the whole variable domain DGGITQSPKYLFRKEGQNVTLSCEQNLNHDAMYWYRQDPGQGLRLIYYSQIVNDFQKGDIAEGYSVSREKKESFPLTVTSAQKNPTAFYLCASIPGAGGVYGYTFGSGTRLTVV.